One and the same sample provided the 10 T cell receptor beta chains below, sequenced in a study of T cells in Graves' hyperthyroidism and ophthalmopathy. Amplified regions were TCR beta CDR3 sequences from RNA transcripts. Primed by the HTBI set, a first-round RT-PCR was run on the TCR CDR3. TCRdb reanalysed the multiplex PCR reads using MiXCR and keeps one entry per CDR3 protein. Among approximately 200,000 distinct CDR3 sequences listed, around 18% were seen once. Sequenced sample: blood. These receptors were taken from a man aged 40-55 years with Graves' hyperthyroidism.

This clonotype was detected only a few times. The rearrangement links TRBV24-1 to TRBJ2-1, with 11 positions matching TRBD1. Germline CDR1 KGHDR, CDR2 SFDVKD. V dropped 0 bases and J dropped 7; count of bases not matched to a gene: 7. The CDR3 is 17 amino acids. CDR3 protein: CATSDLGQGQGVNEQFF. The CDR3 DNA sequence: TGTGCCACCAGTGATTTGGGGCAGGGACAGGGGGTGAATGAGCAGTTCTTC.

The chain recombines TRBV4-3 with TRBJ2-6; D is unresolved. Germline CDR1 is LGHNA and CDR2 is YSLEER. Deletions cut 0 bases from V and 1 base from J, with 10 bases between. The CDR3 loop spans 17 amino acids. This CDR3 is CASSQDNRPSGANVLTF. The CDR3 nucleotides are TGCGCCAGCAGCCAAGATAACAGACCTTCTGGGGCCAACGTCCTGACTTTC.

In this sample, this clonotype turned up many times. This chain joins TRBV11-3 and TRBJ2-5, with TRBD1 matching 8 bases. Trimming at V came to 1 base and at J to 5 bases, leaving 3 bases not matched to a gene. CDR3 length: 14 amino acids. Per germline, CDR1 SGHNT and CDR2 YENEEA. The CDR3 sequence: CASSLGYRGETQYF. DNA of the CDR3: TGTGCCAGCAGCTTAGGCTACAGGGGGGAGACCCAGTACTTC.

This clonotype came up many times. V is TRBV7-3 and J is TRBJ2-3; 16 bases match TRBD2. CDR3 length equals 20 residues. The germline V gene has CDR1 SGHTA and CDR2 FQGTGA. The V and J ends lost 4 bases and 1 base, in that order; junction bases with no gene match: 11. The CDR3 is CASSSGPGLAGGRGTDTQYF. The CDR3 bases are TGTGCCAGCAGCTCGGGACCGGGACTAGCGGGGGGGCGAGGCACAGATACGCAGTATTTT.

The J gene is TRBJ2-5, the V gene TRBV9, with 13 nucleotides matching TRBD2. The CDR3 loop spans 15 amino acids. From germline, CDR1 is SGDLS and CDR2 YYNGEE. With V trimmed by 4 bases and J by 5 bases, 5 bases remained unmatched. CDR3 residues: CASSKLAGGPETQYF. Written as DNA, the CDR3 is TGTGCCAGCAGCAAACTAGCGGGGGGGCCGGAGACCCAGTACTTC.

V and J are TRBV15 and TRBJ1-4; D gene uncertain. The CDR3 runs to 14 residues. With 0 bases removed from V and 1 base from J, the gap between germline ends came to 3 bases. The V gene's germline CDR1 is LNHNV and CDR2 YYDKDF (reference sequence). CDR3 loop: CATSRDRTNEKLFF. For the CDR3, the DNA is TGTGCCACCAGCAGAGACCGAACTAATGAAAAACTGTTTTTT. The whole variable domain, remainder taken from reference TRBV15 and TRBJ1-4, is DAMVIQNPRYQVTQFGKPVTLSCSQTLNHNVMYWYQQKSSQAPKLLFHYYDKDFNNEADTPDNFQSRRPNTSFCFLDIRSPGLGDTAMYLCATSRDRTNEKLFFGSGTQLSVL.

Only a few counts were recorded for this clonotype. This rearrangement joins TRBV4-2 to TRBJ1-4; the D is unclear. Trimming left V 6 bases short and J 8 bases short, with 13 bases between. The CDR3 extends over 13 amino acids. Germline V gene data show CDR1 as LGHNA and CDR2 as YNFKEQ. CDR3 loop: CASRSPEPEKLFF. CDR3 in DNA: TGTGCCAGCAGAAGCCCTGAGCCCGAAAAACTGTTTTTT.

On this clonotype: A read error may explain this, as a much larger clone is one base away. This chain connects TRBV20-1 to TRBJ1-5; possibly TRBD1 for D (5 bases). Germline CDR1 DFQATT, CDR2 SNEGSKA (reference sequence). The CDR3 spans 12 residues. The CDR3 bases are TGCAGAGTCTCAGGGTATGGTCAGCCCCAGCATTTT. Translation: CRVSGYGQPQHF.

This clonotype was seen at least ten times. V gene TRBV3-1 combines with J gene TRBJ2-7; perhaps D is TRBD1 or TRBD2 (5 bases each). Trimming pared 0 bases from V and 4 bases from J, leaving 10 bases between. The CDR3 is 14 residues long. Germline V gene data show CDR1 as LGHDT and CDR2 as YNNKEL (reference sequence). CDR3 nucleotides: TGTGCCAGCAGCCAAGATTGGGGGTCTTACGAGCAGTACTTC. Amino acid sequence: CASSQDWGSYEQYF.

J is TRBJ1-5 and V is TRBV6-1; D is unclear. Germline CDR1 is MNHNS and CDR2 is SASEGT. Trimming removed 6 bases from V and 6 bases from J, with 15 bases in between. The CDR3 is made up of 14 amino acids. The CDR3 nucleotides are TGTGCCAGCAGAGGACCCGGGGTGGGTCAGCCCCAGCATTTT. Encoded protein: CASRGPGVGQPQHF.